This T cell receptor (beta chain) stems from a study of shared clonotypes between healthy human individuals. Study-level results: Compared with memory subsets, naive subsets generally had larger estimated richness. In a handful of donors, around 5.5% of naive CD4 clonotypes appeared in common. Even with large depth, rarefaction showed that sorted-subset sequencing was incomplete.

Per sorted-subset replicate PCR, input was around 220 ng DNA, representing tens of thousands of T cell genomes. Clones were read by immunoSEQ multiplex PCR, and TCRdb kept only the in-frame ones, dropping some. The data hold about 770,000 clones, with 72% observed a single time. As to this clone: Its cognate antigen is unknown.

Looked up from germline, CDR1 is SGHTA and CDR2 is FQGTGA. CDR3 length: 13 amino acids. Trimming pared 5 bases from V and 3 bases from J, leaving 7 bases between. The rearrangement joins TRBV7-3 to TRBJ2-2; no definite D call. Input material: memory CD4+ T cells sorted from blood. The subset denotes: CD45RA-negative fraction. This sequence was found in a woman in her thirties in good health. The CDR3 coding sequence is TGTGCCAGCAGCCCTTATTACACCGGGGAGCTGTTTTTT. Encoded protein: CASSPYYTGELFF.